The TCR delta chain described here comes from a study of gamma-delta T cells after stem cell transplantation. This clone turned up a few times. TCRdb reanalysed the RT-PCR reads with CATT. The sample has about 5,700 delta-chain clones; 1.5% to 2% are singletons. V was trimmed by 3 bases and J by 0 bases, leaving 13 bases between them. Germline V lookup: CDR1 GEAIGNYY, CDR2 EKD. The CDR3 length is 15 residues. This receptor was taken from a human donor. It is not recorded whose cells these are; they may come from a transplant donor. The sample was gamma-delta T cells. The chain employs TRDV2 and TRDJ1, with a possible D match to TRDD3 (5 bases). CDR3 in amino acids: CACDSLGPYTDKLIF. CDR3 DNA sequence: TGTGCCTGTGACTCCCTGGGACCGTACACCGATAAACTCATCTTT.